This passage covers 4 T cell receptor beta chains from one sample sequenced in a study of cytomegalovirus exposure and HLA in healthy donors. PCR amplification relied on 60 Vbeta primers (plus 13 Jbeta primers). Generated by immunoSEQ multiplex PCR, the TCRdb table keeps only in-frame clones and is missing some. This sample has approximately 110,000 clones, with 76% found just once. The sequencing input was PBMCs. The source of these receptors is a man between 50 and 59 years old in good health and CMV-seronegative.

The rearrangement links TRBV9 to TRBJ1-5; 10 bases are a match to TRBD1. The CDR3 loop spans 14 amino acids. V dropped 3 bases and J dropped 6; count of bases not matched to a gene: 3. Per the germline V gene, CDR1 is SGDLS and CDR2 is YYNGEE. The chain's CDR3 is CASSAGQGTQPQHF. The CDR3 region has the DNA TGTGCCAGCAGCGCGGGACAGGGGACTCAGCCCCAGCATTTT.

V usage is TRBV11-2 and J usage is TRBJ2-1; 7 bases align to TRBD1. The CDR3 covers 13 residues. Germline V gene sequence: CDR1 SGHAT, CDR2 FQNNGV. Unmatched junction bases numbered 7, after V lost 0 bases and J lost 14 bases. In nucleotides, the CDR3 is TGTGCCAGCAGCTTAGATGTCAACCAGGGGGAGTTCTTC. Translated, it gives CASSLDVNQGEFF.

This sequence joins TRBV5-1 and TRBJ2-1; D is unclear. V was shortened by 4 bases and J by 8 bases, with 13 bases between the two germline ends. There are 13 residues in the CDR3. Looked up from germline, CDR1 is SGHRS and CDR2 is YFSETQ. In DNA form, the CDR3 reads TGCGCCAGCAGCCCCCCTAAGATCGATGAGCAGTTCTTC. Translation: CASSPPKIDEQFF.

This chain connects TRBV4-3 to TRBJ1-5; the match to TRBD1 covers 7 bases. This CDR3 is built from 15 residues. The germline CDR1 and CDR2 sequences are LGHNA and YSLEER. The V gene end was trimmed by 1 base and the J gene end by 6 bases; junction bases not matched to a gene: 6. As DNA, the CDR3 is TGCGCCAGCAGCCAAGCGGAGGGGGCAGGTCAGCCCCAGCATTTT. It specifies CASSQAEGAGQPQHF.